The clone carrying this T cell receptor beta chain was seen only a few times. Its specificity is unknown. Gene names and germline refer to mouse. The read ends 1 residue early relative to the CDR3; the germline J gene fills the gap. Sequencing of TCRbeta CDR3 at survey depth gave sequences and template counts. Using immunoSEQ multiplex PCR, the repertoire was profiled, and TCRdb retains in-frame clones only, with some absent. The sample shows some 2,200 clones, roughly 60% of them seen only once. Germline lookup yields CDR1 NNHNN and CDR2 SYGAGS (reference sequence). This CDR3 comprises 14 residues. The V segment lost 3 bases and the J segment 6 bases; nucleotides outside the gene matches: 3. This sample was taken from a study of tissue T cells after allogeneic stem cell transplantation. Whole-study results and caveats: The patient cohort was small and clinically heterogeneous, with limited sampling depth. Anatomically similar tissues had similar TCR repertoires within each patient.

Indicated time point: mouse harvest day 7 after allogeneic transplant. Tail vein injection delivered 10^7 T-cell-depleted bone marrow cells and 10^6 splenic CD5+ T cells. The J gene is TRBJ2-7, the V gene TRBV13-2; 13 bases are shared with TRBD2. The sequenced sample was spleen. The source is a female BALB/c mouse given C57BL/6 T cells with graft-versus-host disease after an allogeneic hematopoietic cell transplant. The CDR3 DNA, read in part, is TGTGCCAGCGGTGTCGGGACTGGGGGGGTTGAACAGTAC. Translation: CASGVGTGGVEQY. The complete CDR3 protein is CASGVGTGGVEQYF.